Following are 24 T cell receptor beta chains from one sample sequenced in a study of diagnostic markers for celiac disease. One entry per CDR3 protein, without DNA, is what TCRdb gives after re-calling the reads. This sample's table reports approximately 3,500 distinct CDR3 sequences. Sequences were obtained from either unsorted cells or a sorted T cell fraction (not recorded which). The origin of the receptors is a human donor. This table probably holds off-target reads from a library built for another chain.

The V call is TRBV4-2, the J call TRBJ2-5. CDR3 length equals 15 residues. CDR1 and CDR2 (germline): LGHNA, YNFKEQ. CDR3: CASSLLGWGQETQYF.

This chain joins TRBV19 and TRBJ1-5. Looked up from germline, CDR1 is LNHDA and CDR2 is SQIVND (reference sequence). CDR3 length equals 13 residues. The CDR3 loop is CASSFSWWQPQHF.

The gene calls are TRBV20-1 and TRBJ2-4; TCRdb calls TRBD1, which cannot be checked without DNA. The CDR3 loop spans 13 amino acids. Germline V lookup: CDR1 DFQATT, CDR2 SNEGSKA (reference sequence). CDR3 in amino acids: CSAPPAGKNIQYF.

This clonotype counts as medium-sized by frequency. The rearrangement joins TRBV25-1 to TRBJ1-1. Germline V gene data show CDR1 as MGHDK and CDR2 as SYGVNS. CDR3 length: 16 amino acids. CDR3 protein: CASTHGVGRMNTEAFF.

The genes are TRBV5-1 and TRBJ2-7; TCRdb returns TRBD2, unconfirmable since there is no DNA. Germline assignment: CDR1 SGHRS and CDR2 YFSETQ. The CDR3 contains 16 residues. CDR3 amino acids: CASSLARLSGINEQYF.

The genes are TRBV5-6 and TRBJ1-2; the TRBD1 assignment by TCRdb is unverifiable without DNA. Germline CDR1 and CDR2: SGHDT and YYEEEE. CDR3 size: 15 residues. CDR3 sequence: CASSKGRGLYYGYTF.

This clonotype is called medium-sized based on its frequency. V is TRBV9 and J is TRBJ1-3; TCRdb's D gene call, TRBD1, goes unchecked for lack of DNA. Looked up from germline, CDR1 is SGDLS and CDR2 is YYNGEE. The length of the CDR3 is 13 residues. The CDR3 sequence is CASSRGDGNTIYF.

This clonotype is called large based on its frequency. The chain links TRBV7-2 to TRBJ2-7; the TCRdb call, TRBD1, lacks DNA for checking. The germline V gene has CDR1 SGHTA and CDR2 FQGNSA. This CDR3 has 15 amino acids. The chain's CDR3 is CASSSTGHQAYEQYF.

This clonotype is called medium-sized based on its frequency. The rearrangement joins TRBV2 to TRBJ1-2; TCRdb's D gene call, TRBD1, goes unchecked for lack of DNA. Germline CDR1 SNHLY, CDR2 FYNNEI. The CDR3 loop spans 16 amino acids. CDR3 amino acids: CASSPLPTGKAYGYTF.

Judged by frequency, this clonotype is medium-sized. The chain couples TRBV28 to TRBJ1-1; TCRdb returns TRBD1, unconfirmable since there is no DNA. The V gene's germline CDR1 is MDHEN and CDR2 SYDVKM. This CDR3 is built from 13 residues. This CDR3 reads CASSLLRSGGAFF.

This clonotype is labeled large based on frequency. The chain joins TRBV7-2 to TRBJ2-2; the D gene TCRdb calls, TRBD1, cannot be checked with no DNA. Germline CDR1 reads SGHTA; CDR2 reads FQGNSA. CDR3 length: 16 amino acids. The CDR3: CASSSYRRTSTGELFF.

The chain has TRBV4-3 and TRBJ1-5; no DNA is available, so the TRBD1 call from TCRdb remains unchecked. The germline CDR1 and CDR2 sequences are LGHNA and YSLEER. The CDR3 extends over 15 amino acids. The CDR3 loop reads CASSQDLTGDQPQHF.

This clonotype is classed as medium-sized by frequency. The rearrangement uses TRBV4-3 and TRBJ2-4; checking the TCRdb D call of TRBD2 is not possible without DNA. Germline lookup yields CDR1 LGHNA and CDR2 YSLEER. This CDR3 region has 17 residues. The CDR3 reads CASSQGAKWRGKNIQYF.

V gene TRBV15 combines with J gene TRBJ2-1. In germline, CDR1 is LNHNV, CDR2 YYDKDF (reference sequence). The CDR3 consists of 11 residues. The CDR3 is CATSRGYEQFF.

V gene TRBV20-1 combines with J gene TRBJ2-1; TCRdb's D call, TRBD2, is unchecked because there is no DNA. There are 14 residues in the CDR3. CDR1 is DFQATT and CDR2 is SNEGSKA in the germline V gene (reference sequence). The CDR3 is CSAAGGAKDNEQFF.

CDR3: CASSDYNEQFF. The gene calls are TRBV28 and TRBJ2-1. Germline assignment: CDR1 MDHEN and CDR2 SYDVKM. The CDR3 spans 11 residues.

This clonotype ranks as large in terms of frequency. V gene TRBV28 combines with J gene TRBJ2-7; as DNA is missing, the TRBD2 call by TCRdb cannot be tested. The CDR3 runs to 16 residues. Germline V gene lookup returns CDR1 MDHEN and CDR2 SYDVKM. The chain's CDR3 is CASSSATRLADYEQYF.

This rearrangement joins TRBV11-2 to TRBJ2-1; TCRdb's assignment of TRBD1 cannot be checked, as there is no DNA. Germline V gene lookup returns CDR1 SGHAT and CDR2 FQNNGV. The CDR3 is 18 amino acids. CDR3 loop: CASSLVFGTGGSYNEQFF.

The chain uses TRBV5-1 and TRBJ1-1. Looked up from germline, CDR1 is SGHRS and CDR2 is YFSETQ. The CDR3 length is 13 residues. This chain's CDR3 is CASSWGGDTEAFF.

This clonotype is identified as medium-sized from frequency. The gene calls are TRBV4-1 and TRBJ2-5; no DNA is available, so the TRBD2 call from TCRdb remains unchecked. This CDR3 has 15 amino acids. Germline lookup yields CDR1 MGHRA and CDR2 YSYEKL. The CDR3 sequence is CASSQDPLAGETQYF.

In terms of frequency, this clonotype is large. The chain couples TRBV7-2 to TRBJ2-1; the TRBD2 assignment by TCRdb is unverifiable without DNA. The CDR3 is 16 residues long. Germline assignment: CDR1 SGHTA and CDR2 FQGNSA. The chain's CDR3 is CASSWTSGSLSNEQFF. Using reference TRBV7-2 and TRBJ2-1 for the parts outside the CDR3, the full variable domain is GAGVSQSPSNKVTEKGKDVELRCDPISGHTALYWYRQSLGQGLEFLIYFQGNSAPDKSGLPSDRFSAERTGGSVSTLTIQRTQQEDSAVYLCASSWTSGSLSNEQFFGPGTRLTVL.

This chain joins TRBV2 and TRBJ1-1. Germline values: CDR1 SNHLY, CDR2 FYNNEI. This CDR3 spans 12 amino acids. CDR3 sequence reads: CATQKGTTEAFF.

This chain joins TRBV12-3 or TRBV12-4 and TRBJ1-2; TCRdb outputs TRBD1, but without DNA this stays unchecked. The CDR3 is 15 amino acids. The CDR3 loop is CASSQNRGPGDGYTF.

This sequence joins TRBV6-2 or TRBV6-3 and TRBJ1-6. Germline CDR1 reads MNHEY; CDR2 reads SVGEGT. This CDR3 comprises 17 residues. The CDR3 loop is CASSFQRLSSYNSPLHF.